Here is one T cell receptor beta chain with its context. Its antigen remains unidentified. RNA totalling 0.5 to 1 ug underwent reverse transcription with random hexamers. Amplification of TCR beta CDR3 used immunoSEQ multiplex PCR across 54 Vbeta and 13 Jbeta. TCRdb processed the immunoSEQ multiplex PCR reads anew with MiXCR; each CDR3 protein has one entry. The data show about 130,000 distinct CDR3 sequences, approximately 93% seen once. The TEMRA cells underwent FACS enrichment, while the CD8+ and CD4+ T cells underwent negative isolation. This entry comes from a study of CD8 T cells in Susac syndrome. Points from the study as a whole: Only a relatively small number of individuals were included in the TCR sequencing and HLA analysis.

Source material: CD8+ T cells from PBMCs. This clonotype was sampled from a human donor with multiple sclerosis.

The CDR3 nucleotides read TGTGCCAGCAGCCCGCTGACAGGGGAAGGTGAGCAGTTCTTC. It yields the protein CASSPLTGEGEQFF. The chain uses TRBV7-9 and TRBJ2-1; 8 nucleotides align to TRBD1. V dropped 5 bases and J dropped 9; count of bases not matched to a gene: 9. CDR3 size: 14 residues. CDR1 SEHNR and CDR2 FQNEAQ come from the germline V gene (reference sequence). The variable domain in full, with the rest retrieved from reference TRBV7-9 and TRBJ2-1, is DTGVSQNPRHKITKRGQNVTFRCDPISEHNRLYWYRQTLGQGPEFLTYFQNEAQLEKSRLLSDRFSAERPKGSFSTLEIQRTEQGDSAMYLCASSPLTGEGEQFFGPGTRLTVL.